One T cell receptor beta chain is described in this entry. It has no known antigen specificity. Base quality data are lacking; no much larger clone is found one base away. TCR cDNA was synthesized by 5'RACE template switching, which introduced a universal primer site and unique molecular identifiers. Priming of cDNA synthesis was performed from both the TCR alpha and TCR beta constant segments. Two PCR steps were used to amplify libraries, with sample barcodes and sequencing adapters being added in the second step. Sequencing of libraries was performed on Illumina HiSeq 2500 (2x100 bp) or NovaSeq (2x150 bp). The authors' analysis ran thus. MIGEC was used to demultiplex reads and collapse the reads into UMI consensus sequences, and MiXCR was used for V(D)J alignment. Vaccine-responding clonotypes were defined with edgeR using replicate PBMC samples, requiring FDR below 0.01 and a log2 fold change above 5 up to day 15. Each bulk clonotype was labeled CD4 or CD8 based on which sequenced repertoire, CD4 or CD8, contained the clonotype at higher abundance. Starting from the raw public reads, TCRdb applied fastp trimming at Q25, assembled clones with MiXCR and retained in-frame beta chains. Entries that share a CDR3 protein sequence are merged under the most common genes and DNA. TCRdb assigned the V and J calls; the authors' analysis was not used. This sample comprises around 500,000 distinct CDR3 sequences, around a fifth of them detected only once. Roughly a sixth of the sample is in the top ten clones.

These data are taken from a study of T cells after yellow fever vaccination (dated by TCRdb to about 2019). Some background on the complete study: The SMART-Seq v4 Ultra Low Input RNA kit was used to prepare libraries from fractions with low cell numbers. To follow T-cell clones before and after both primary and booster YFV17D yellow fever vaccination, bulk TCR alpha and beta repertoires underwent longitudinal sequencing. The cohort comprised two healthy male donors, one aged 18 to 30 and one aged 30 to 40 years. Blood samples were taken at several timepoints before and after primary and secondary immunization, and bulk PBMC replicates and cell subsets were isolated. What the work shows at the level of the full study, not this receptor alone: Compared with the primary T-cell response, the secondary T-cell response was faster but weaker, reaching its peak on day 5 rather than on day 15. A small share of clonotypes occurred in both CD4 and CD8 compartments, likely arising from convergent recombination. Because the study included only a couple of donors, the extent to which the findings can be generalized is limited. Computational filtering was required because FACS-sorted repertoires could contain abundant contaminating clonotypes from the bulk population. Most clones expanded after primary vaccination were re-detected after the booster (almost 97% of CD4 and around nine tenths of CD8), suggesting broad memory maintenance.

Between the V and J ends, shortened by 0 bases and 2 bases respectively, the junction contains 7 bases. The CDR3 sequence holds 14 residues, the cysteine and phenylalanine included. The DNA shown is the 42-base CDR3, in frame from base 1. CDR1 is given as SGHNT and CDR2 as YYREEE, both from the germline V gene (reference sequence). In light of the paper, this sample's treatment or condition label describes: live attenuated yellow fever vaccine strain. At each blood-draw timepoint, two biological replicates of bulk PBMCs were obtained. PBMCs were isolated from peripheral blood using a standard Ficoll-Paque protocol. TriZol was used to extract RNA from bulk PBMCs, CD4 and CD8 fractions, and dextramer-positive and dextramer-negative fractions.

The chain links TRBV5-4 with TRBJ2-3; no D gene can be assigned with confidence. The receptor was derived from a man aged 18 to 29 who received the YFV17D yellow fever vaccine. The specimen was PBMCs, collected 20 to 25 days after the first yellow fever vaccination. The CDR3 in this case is CASSLDSATDTQYF. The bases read TGTGCCAGCAGCTTGGACAGCGCCACAGATACGCAGTATTTT. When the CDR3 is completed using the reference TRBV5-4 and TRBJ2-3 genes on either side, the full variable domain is ETGVTQSPTHLIKTRGQQVTLRCSSQSGHNTVSWYQQALGQGPQFIFQYYREEENGRGNFPPRFSGLQFPNYSSELNVNALELDDSALYLCASSLDSATDTQYFGPGTRLTVL.